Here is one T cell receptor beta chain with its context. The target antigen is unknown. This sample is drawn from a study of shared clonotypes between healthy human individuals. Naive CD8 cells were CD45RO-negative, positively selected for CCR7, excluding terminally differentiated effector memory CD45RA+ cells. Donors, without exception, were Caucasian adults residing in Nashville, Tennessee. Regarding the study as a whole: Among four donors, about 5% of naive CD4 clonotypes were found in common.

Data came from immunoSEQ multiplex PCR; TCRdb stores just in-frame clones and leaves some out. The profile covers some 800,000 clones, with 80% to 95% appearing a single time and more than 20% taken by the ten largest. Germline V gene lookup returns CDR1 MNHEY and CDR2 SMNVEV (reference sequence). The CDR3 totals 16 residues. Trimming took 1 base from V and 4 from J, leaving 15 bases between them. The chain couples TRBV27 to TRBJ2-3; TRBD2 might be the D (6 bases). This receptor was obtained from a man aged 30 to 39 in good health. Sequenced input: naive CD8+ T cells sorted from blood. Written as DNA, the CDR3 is TGTGCCAGCAGTTTATTCCCGACTAGTTTCCCAGATACGCAGTATTTT. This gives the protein CASSLFPTSFPDTQYF.